This T cell receptor beta chain was identified in a study of T cells in localized non-small cell lung cancer. Overall study findings and caveats: A median of roughly 50 of the top 100 tumor clones appeared in adjacent lung, which was paired and uninvolved. Clonality peaked in uninvolved adjacent lung rather than tumor.

The table lists this clone with a few counts. Its antigen is still unknown. Assay used: immunoSEQ multiplex PCR; TCRdb lists only in-frame clones, some missing. Seen here are about 1,400 clones, approximately 23% observed once, and the top ten hold 15% to 20%. There are 16 residues in the CDR3. The V and J ends lost 0 bases and 7 bases respectively, with 16 bases between them. Germline-derived CDR1 and CDR2 are SGHRS and YFSETQ. This TCR was recovered from a female donor older than 55 with stage II squamous cell lung carcinoma. The rearrangement links TRBV5-1 to TRBJ2-2; weak D call: TRBD1 (6 bases). This specimen consisted of normal lung tissue next to the tumor, obtained before any cancer treatment. This CDR3 reads CASSLDVTGSGGELFF. CDR3 nucleotide sequence: TGCGCCAGCAGCTTGGACGTGACAGGTAGTGGCGGGGAGCTGTTTTTT.